The 3 T cell receptor beta chains in this list originate from one sample, sequenced in a study of blood T cell repertoires in COVID-19 (dated by TCRdb to 2019 to 2021). Libraries were prepared through the immunoSEQ multiplex PCR assay. What TCRdb holds here is the immuneACCESS table cut down to in-frame rearrangements. Part of the clones is not present; checked against another copy, under half of the missing clones reflect an unresolved V gene, and the others are unexplained. The sample has about 58,000 clones on record, more than 60% of them singletons. The top ten clones comprise nearly 5% of the sample. Material: peripheral blood. The receptor source for this set is a human donor in a cohort sampled during active COVID-19.

This sequence joins TRBV4-1 and TRBJ1-1, with 8 bases lining up with TRBD1. V lost 1 base, J lost 6 bases, and 22 bases stayed unmatched. CDR1 is MGHRA, CDR2 YSYEKL, per germline. CDR3 length: 20 amino acids. The CDR3 reads CASSQALLPARGTGNSEAFF. The CDR3 DNA sequence: TGCGCCAGCAGCCAAGCTCTTCTTCCTGCAAGGGGGACAGGAAACTCTGAAGCTTTCTTT.

The chain combines TRBV6-1 with TRBJ1-3; perhaps TRBD1 as D (5 bases). The CDR3 has 15 amino acids. Trimming took 2 bases from V and 0 from J, leaving 8 bases between them. In germline, CDR1 is MNHNS, CDR2 SASEGT. CDR3 in DNA: TGTGCCAGCAGTGAATGGAGGGGCTCTGGAAACACCATATATTTT. Encoded protein: CASSEWRGSGNTIYF.

The chain couples TRBV27 to TRBJ2-3; 7 positions match TRBD2. The CDR3 is 13 residues long. Germline assignment: CDR1 MNHEY and CDR2 SMNVEV (reference sequence). With 1 base clipped from V and 6 bases from J, the junction kept 1 base outside the gene matches. DNA of the CDR3: TGTGCCAGCAGTTTATGGACTAGTGATACGCAGTATTTT. Protein product: CASSLWTSDTQYF.